The 25 T cell receptor beta chains presented below share a single source sample, sequenced in a study of beta chain features in type 1 diabetes (dated by TCRdb to 2016 to 2018). Broader findings and caveats from the paper: A moderate but significant shortening of TCRB CDR3 length was observed in type 1 diabetes patients in all four CD4+ subsets.

The library was generated by the immunoSEQ multiplex PCR assay. The High Capacity cDNA Reverse Transcription Kit was used to reverse transcribe all of the isolated RNA, meaning that expressed TCRB transcripts were what got sequenced. TCRdb took over this immuneACCESS table, retaining in-frame rearrangements with V and J assigned. Such tables are incomplete; in checked studies, under half of the missing clones stem from an unresolved V gene, and the remainder is unexplained. The sample table contains fewer than 400,000 clones; only one count was recorded for approximately 10% of them. The ten top clones hold 1% of the sample. These receptors are not linked to any known antigen. The sample consisted of central memory CD4+ T cells from blood. These receptors were taken from a man aged 25-45 years with type 1 diabetes.

This clone occurred a few times. The rearrangement links TRBV7-2 to TRBJ2-5; possible D gene TRBD1, 5 bases. The CDR3 runs to 14 residues. Germline CDR1 SGHTA, CDR2 FQGNSA. With 5 bases removed from V and 5 bases from J, the gap between germline ends came to 15 bases. CDR3: CASSPRVGRETQYF. The CDR3 coding sequence is TGTGCCAGCAGCCCTAGGGTGGGGCGGGAGACCCAGTACTTC.

This clone showed up just a few times. A read error may explain this, as a much larger clone is one base away. The chain has TRBV5-1 and TRBJ1-1, with 8 bases fitting TRBD1. The CDR3 is 14 residues long. Germline CDR1 SGHRS, CDR2 YFSETQ. V shed 2 bases, J shed 1 base, and the junction held 1 base outside the gene matches. The CDR3 loop is CASSLQGGNTEAFF. The CDR3 nucleotides are TGCGCCAGCAGCTTACAGGGGGGGAACACTGAAGCTTTCTTT.

This clone was detected a few times. The chain joins TRBV6-5 to TRBJ2-7; 8 bases line up with TRBD2. The germline gives CDR1 MNHEY, CDR2 SVGAGI. The V and J ends lost 6 bases and 6 bases, in that order; junction bases with no gene match: 13. This CDR3 region has 15 residues. The CDR3: CASSPRAASGSEQYF. For the CDR3, the DNA is TGTGCCAGCAGCCCTCGAGCGGCTAGCGGGTCCGAGCAGTACTTC.

V gene TRBV7-8 combines with J gene TRBJ2-5; no reliable D call. CDR3 length equals 14 residues. Trimming cost V 1 base and J 3 bases, with 9 bases left between them. Germline CDR1 and CDR2: SGHVS and FQNEAQ. CDR3 loop: CASSLVPSKETQYF. The DNA for the CDR3 is TGTGCCAGCAGCTTAGTCCCCAGTAAAGAGACCCAGTACTTC.

For this clone: Other nucleotide sequences from this sample produce the same CDR3. The J gene is TRBJ1-2, the V gene TRBV2; D remains ambiguous. In germline, CDR1 is SNHLY, CDR2 FYNNEI. The CDR3 is 13 residues long. The ends were cut back, 3 bases at V and 3 bases at J, with 8 bases in the middle. The CDR3 sequence: CASSERSDYGYTF. The CDR3 DNA follows: TGTGCCAGCAGTGAGAGGTCAGACTATGGCTACACCTTC.

The sample holds a few counts of this clone. CDR3 DNA sequence: TGTGCCAGCAGTTCCAGTGTAAACTATGGCTACACCTTC. Translated, it gives CASSSSVNYGYTF. The chain uses TRBV27 and TRBJ1-2, with D uncertain. The CDR3 is 13 amino acids. Germline lookup yields CDR1 MNHEY and CDR2 SMNVEV (reference sequence). V gave up 4 bases and J gave up 2 bases, with 8 bases separating them.

This clone was counted a few times. The chain is built from TRBV5-1 and TRBJ2-3; 10 nucleotides agree with TRBD1. Germline CDR1 and CDR2: SGHRS and YFSETQ. J lost 4 bases, V lost 2 bases, and 4 bases had no gene match. This CDR3 has 15 amino acids. CDR3 nucleotide sequence: TGCGCCAGCAGCTTTACCGGGACAGGGGCAGATACGCAGTATTTT. It codes for CASSFTGTGADTQYF.

This clone turned up a few times. The J gene is TRBJ1-5, the V gene TRBV30, with 9 bases aligning to TRBD1. CDR3 length: 15 residues. After removal of 4 bases from V and 6 bases from J, the junction contained 10 bases not matched to a gene. The germline V gene has CDR1 GTSNPN and CDR2 SVGIG (reference sequence). The CDR3 protein is CAWTKQGALGQPQHF. In DNA form, the CDR3 reads TGTGCCTGGACCAAACAGGGGGCGCTCGGTCAGCCCCAGCATTTT. The full variable domain, in which reference TRBV30 and TRBJ1-5 provide the parts outside the CDR3, is SQTIHQWPATLVQPVGSPLSLECTVEGTSNPNLYWYRQAAGRGLQLLFYSVGIGQISSEVPQNLSASRPQDRQFILSSKKLLLSDSGFYLCAWTKQGALGQPQHFGDGTRLSIL.

This clone was seen more than once but under ten times. The chain links TRBV7-8 to TRBJ1-5; 8 positions agree with TRBD1. The germline V gene has CDR1 SGHVS and CDR2 FQNEAQ. J gave up 4 bases and V 3 bases, and 8 bases lay outside the gene matches. The CDR3 totals 16 residues. This CDR3 is CASSLGQVGGNQPQHF. DNA of the CDR3: TGTGCCAGCAGCTTGGGACAGGTTGGTGGGAATCAGCCCCAGCATTTT.

The chain links TRBV25-1 to TRBJ2-3; tentatively, D is TRBD1 or TRBD2 (5 bases each). The CDR3 loop spans 17 amino acids. The V end lost 0 bases, the J end lost 3 bases, and 16 bases lay between the germline ends. Germline V gene sequence: CDR1 MGHDK, CDR2 SYGVNS. CDR3 in amino acids: CASSEYEGAGTTDTQYF. The CDR3 nucleotides read TGTGCCAGCAGTGAATATGAAGGGGCGGGTACTACAGATACGCAGTATTTT.

A few counts support this clone. V is TRBV6-5 and J is TRBJ2-7, with D maybe TRBD1 (6 bases). V was pared by 7 bases and J by 1 base, with 11 bases between. The CDR3 consists of 13 residues. CDR1 is MNHEY, CDR2 SVGAGI, per germline. CDR3 nucleotide sequence: TGTGCCAGCACAGACAGGACGTCCTACGAGCAGTACTTC. Encoded protein: CASTDRTSYEQYF.

This clone was picked up a small number of times. This chain joins TRBV5-8 and TRBJ2-5; D may be TRBD1 (6 bases). The CDR3 is made up of 15 amino acids. Germline CDR1 reads SGHTS; CDR2 reads YDEGEE. Trimming removed 3 bases from V and 4 bases from J, with 16 bases in between. The CDR3 here is CASSYYRVGGETQYF. CDR3 bases: TGTGCCAGCAGCTACTACAGGGTAGGGGGAGAGACCCAGTACTTC.

The chain carries TRBV2 and TRBJ2-1; unclear D gene. V lost 7 bases and J 4 bases, leaving 17 bases between the germline ends. The length of the CDR3 is 15 residues. CDR1 and CDR2 (germline): SNHLY, FYNNEI. The DNA for the CDR3 is TGTGCCAGCATTTACCTGGCTCCTTCTTACAATGAGCAGTTCTTC. It yields the protein CASIYLAPSYNEQFF.

A few counts support this clone. Other nucleotide sequences in the sample specify the same CDR3. This rearrangement joins TRBV18 to TRBJ1-3; unclear D gene. The V gene's germline CDR1 is KGHSH and CDR2 LQKENI. V lost 2 bases and J lost 4, with 6 bases in between. There are 13 residues in the CDR3. The CDR3 DNA follows: TGTGCCAGCTCACCAGGGTCCGGAAACACCATATATTTT. Amino acid sequence: CASSPGSGNTIYF.

There are a few counts of this clone. This sequence joins TRBV7-9 and TRBJ1-1; unclear D gene. The V gene's germline CDR1 is SEHNR and CDR2 FQNEAQ (reference sequence). This CDR3 region has 13 residues. The V end was cut by 4 bases, the J end by 6 bases, with 12 bases between. CDR3: CASSSGRVPEAFF. CDR3 coding DNA: TGTGCCAGCAGCTCTGGGAGGGTCCCTGAAGCTTTCTTT.

This clone was seen a few times. The chain uses TRBV11-3 and TRBJ2-3; D might be TRBD2 (5 bases). Trimming took off 0 bases at V and 3 bases at J, with 10 bases between the two ends. CDR1 SGHNT and CDR2 YENEEA come from the germline V gene. The CDR3 extends over 15 amino acids. The CDR3 coding sequence is TGTGCCAGCAGCTTAGATCACGGGGAGACAGATACGCAGTATTTT. It is translated as CASSLDHGETDTQYF.

The chain links TRBV2 to TRBJ2-3; no clear D gene. V was trimmed by 2 bases and J by 9 bases, leaving 12 bases between them. This CDR3 comprises 13 residues. Per the germline V gene, CDR1 is SNHLY and CDR2 is FYNNEI. The CDR3 region is CASSERPDLTQYF. CDR3 DNA sequence: TGTGCCAGCAGTGAAAGGCCCGACTTAACGCAGTATTTT.

This clone was seen a few times. CDR3 DNA: TGTGCCAGCAGCTTTCATGGAGAGACCCAGTACTTC. Protein: CASSFHGETQYF. This rearrangement joins TRBV7-9 to TRBJ2-5; D not resolved. Germline V gene lookup returns CDR1 SEHNR and CDR2 FQNEAQ (reference sequence). Trimming cost V 3 bases and J 4 bases, with 6 bases left between them. CDR3 size: 12 residues. Looking up the rest from reference TRBV7-9 and TRBJ2-5 gives the full variable domain: DTGVSQNPRHKITKRGQNVTFRCDPISEHNRLYWYRQTLGQGPEFLTYFQNEAQLEKSRLLSDRFSAERPKGSFSTLEIQRTEQGDSAMYLCASSFHGETQYFGPGTRLLVL.

The chain has TRBV18 and TRBJ2-7; possibly TRBD1 or TRBD2 for D (5 bases each). Trimming removed 3 bases at V and 5 bases at J, with 17 bases between. The CDR3 sequence is 15 residues long. Germline assignment: CDR1 KGHSH and CDR2 LQKENI. The CDR3 nucleotides read TGTGCCAGCTCACCCCAACGGGGCCCGGAGAACGAGCAGTACTTC. Translated: CASSPQRGPENEQYF.

There are a few counts of this clone. Distinct nucleotide sequences in the sample also encode this CDR3. The rearrangement links TRBV7-2 to TRBJ2-7; D is unclear. The CDR3 loop spans 13 amino acids. The germline V gene encodes CDR1 SGHTA and CDR2 FQGNSA. Trimming stripped 0 bases from V and 2 bases from J, with 5 bases between. The CDR3: CASSLAGAYEQYF. The CDR3 region has the DNA TGTGCCAGCAGCTTAGCAGGTGCCTACGAGCAGTACTTC.

This clone was detected only a few times. This rearrangement joins TRBV19 to TRBJ2-3; D call uncertain. CDR3 length equals 13 residues. V gave up 7 bases and J gave up 1 base, with 9 bases separating them. Germline assignment: CDR1 LNHDA and CDR2 SQIVND (reference sequence). In DNA, the CDR3 is TGTGCCAGTATGACCACTGGCACAGATACGCAGTATTTT. Protein sequence: CASMTTGTDTQYF. The variable domain in full, with the rest retrieved from reference TRBV19 and TRBJ2-3, is DGGITQSPKYLFRKEGQNVTLSCEQNLNHDAMYWYRQDPGQGLRLIYYSQIVNDFQKGDIAEGYSVSREKKESFPLTVTSAQKNPTAFYLCASMTTGTDTQYFGPGTRLTVL.

As to this clone: A read error may be the cause here, since a much bigger clone is one base away. Other DNA sequences within the sample encode an identical CDR3. The chain couples TRBV7-9 to TRBJ2-3; D uncertain. CDR1 SEHNR and CDR2 FQNEAQ come from the germline V gene (reference sequence). V lost 5 bases and J lost 1, with 7 bases in between. The CDR3 is 13 amino acids. The CDR3 coding sequence is TGTGCCAGCAGCCCCCGGGGCACAGATACGCAGTATTTT. This codes for CASSPRGTDTQYF.

This clone was seen only a few times. This chain links TRBV7-8 with TRBJ2-6; tentatively, D is TRBD1 (6 bases). CDR1 and CDR2 from the germline V gene are SGHVS and FQNEAQ. The CDR3 consists of 15 residues. Deletions cut 2 bases from V and 4 bases from J, with 9 bases between. The CDR3 bases are TGTGCCAGCAGCTTAACAGGGACGGGGGCCAACGTCCTGACTTTC. This encodes CASSLTGTGANVLTF.

This clone was found a few times. This rearrangement joins TRBV2 to TRBJ2-2, with D unresolved. V was trimmed by 7 bases and J by 7 bases, leaving 16 bases between them. Germline-derived CDR1 and CDR2 are SNHLY and FYNNEI. The CDR3 is 14 amino acids. CDR3 in amino acids: CASTGALEDGELFF. CDR3 coding DNA: TGTGCCAGCACGGGTGCCCTCGAGGACGGGGAGCTGTTTTTT.

The chain couples TRBV5-1 to TRBJ1-1; no clear D gene. Trimming removed 0 bases from V and 5 bases from J, with 14 bases in between. CDR1 is SGHRS and CDR2 is YFSETQ in the germline V gene. This CDR3 region has 15 residues. Here the CDR3 reads CASSLAGGRETEAFF. For the CDR3, the DNA is TGCGCCAGCAGCTTGGCGGGAGGGAGAGAGACTGAAGCTTTCTTT. The full variable domain, rest sourced from reference TRBV5-1 and TRBJ1-1, is KAGVTQTPRYLIKTRGQQVTLSCSPISGHRSVSWYQQTPGQGLQFLFEYFSETQRNKGNFPGRFSGRQFSNSRSEMNVSTLELGDSALYLCASSLAGGRETEAFFGQGTRLTVV.